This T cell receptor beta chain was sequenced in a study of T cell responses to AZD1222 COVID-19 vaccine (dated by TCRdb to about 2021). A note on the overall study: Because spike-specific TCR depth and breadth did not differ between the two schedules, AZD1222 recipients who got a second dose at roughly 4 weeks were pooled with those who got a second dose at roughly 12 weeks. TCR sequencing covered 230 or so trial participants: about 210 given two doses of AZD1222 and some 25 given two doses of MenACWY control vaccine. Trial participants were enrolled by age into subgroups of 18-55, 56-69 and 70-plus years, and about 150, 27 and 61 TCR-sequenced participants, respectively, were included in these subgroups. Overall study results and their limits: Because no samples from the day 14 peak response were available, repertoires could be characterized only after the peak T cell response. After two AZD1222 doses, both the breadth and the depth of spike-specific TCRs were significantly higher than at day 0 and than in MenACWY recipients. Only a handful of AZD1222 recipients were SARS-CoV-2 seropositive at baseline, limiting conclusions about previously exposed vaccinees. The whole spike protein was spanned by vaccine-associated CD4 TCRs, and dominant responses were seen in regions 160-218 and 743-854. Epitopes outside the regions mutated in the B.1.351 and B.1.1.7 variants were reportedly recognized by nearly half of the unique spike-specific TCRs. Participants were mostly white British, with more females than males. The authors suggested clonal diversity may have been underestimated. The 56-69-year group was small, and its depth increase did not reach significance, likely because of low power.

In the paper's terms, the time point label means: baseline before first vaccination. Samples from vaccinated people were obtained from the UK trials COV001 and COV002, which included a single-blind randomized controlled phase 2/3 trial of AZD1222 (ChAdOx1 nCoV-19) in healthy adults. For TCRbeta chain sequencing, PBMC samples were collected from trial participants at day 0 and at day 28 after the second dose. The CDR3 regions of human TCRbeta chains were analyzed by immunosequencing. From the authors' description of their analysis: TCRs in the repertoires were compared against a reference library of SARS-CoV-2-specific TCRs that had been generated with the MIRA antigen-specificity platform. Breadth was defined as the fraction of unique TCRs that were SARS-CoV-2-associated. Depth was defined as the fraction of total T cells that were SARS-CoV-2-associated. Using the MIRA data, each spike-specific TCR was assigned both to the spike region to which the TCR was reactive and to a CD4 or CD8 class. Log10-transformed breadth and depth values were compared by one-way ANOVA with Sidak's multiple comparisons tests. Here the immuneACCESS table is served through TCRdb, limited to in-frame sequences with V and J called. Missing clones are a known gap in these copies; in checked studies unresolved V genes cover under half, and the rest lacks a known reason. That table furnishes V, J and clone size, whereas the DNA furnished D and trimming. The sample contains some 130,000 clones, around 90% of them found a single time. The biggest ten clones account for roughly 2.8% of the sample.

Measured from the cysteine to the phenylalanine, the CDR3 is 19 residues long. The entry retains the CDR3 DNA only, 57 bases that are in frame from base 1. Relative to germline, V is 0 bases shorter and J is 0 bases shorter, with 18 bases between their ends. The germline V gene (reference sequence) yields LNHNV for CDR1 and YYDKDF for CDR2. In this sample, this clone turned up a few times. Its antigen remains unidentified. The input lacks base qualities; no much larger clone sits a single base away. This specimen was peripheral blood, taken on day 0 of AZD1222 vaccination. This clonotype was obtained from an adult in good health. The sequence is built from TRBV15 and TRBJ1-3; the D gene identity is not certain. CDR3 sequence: CATSRDVRTLLNSGNTIYF. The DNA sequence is TGTGCCACCAGCAGAGATGTTAGGACCTTACTAAACTCTGGAAACACCATATATTTT.